This is a list of T cell receptor beta chains from one sample in a study of blood T cell repertoires in COVID-19. Sequenced by immunoSEQ multiplex PCR; TCRdb stores in-frame clones only, minus some. The repertoire holds 250,000 to 300,000 clones, with about 88% as singletons. What was sequenced was peripheral blood. The receptors shown here come from a man aged 25 to 45 with active or convalescent COVID-19. Each CDR3 is given without its conserved first and last residue.

V gene	J gene	CDR3 protein
TRBV9	TRBJ1-1	ASSVAFNTEAF
TRBV10-3	TRBJ1-2	AISGLVQGANYGYT
TRBV12-3/TRBV12-4	TRBJ1-2	ASSLAFLGYT
TRBV28	TRBJ1-3	ASSSPTGTGWVGNTIY
TRBV2	TRBJ1-5	ASRLTGASQAQH
TRBV2	TRBJ2-7	ASRERETTYEQY
TRBV27	TRBJ2-1	ASSLRLAGGLSYNEQF
TRBV6-5	TRBJ1-1	ASSSGTALMNTEAF
TRBV7-9	TRBJ2-3	ASSTRGSGTDTQY
TRBV6-6	TRBJ1-2	ASSQQGESSGYT
TRBV19	TRBJ2-5	ASSIQGETQY
TRBV7-2	TRBJ2-7	ASSLSLAGGLSYEQY
TRBV9	TRBJ1-3	ASSERGSSGNTIY
TRBV10-2	TRBJ2-7	ASKIDSGGAYEQY
TRBV6-5	TRBJ1-2	ASSYSEGDYGYT
TRBV25-1	TRBJ1-4	ASSGRTGPSATNEKLF
TRBV19	TRBJ1-5	ASSKRQGARYSNQPQH
TRBV2	TRBJ1-6	ATRDRSDSPLH
TRBV6-6	TRBJ2-7	ASSPLSSYEQY
TRBV5-4	TRBJ2-5	ASSLGVVGGAQETQY
TRBV7-9	TRBJ1-1	ASSLSVSGGTEAF
TRBV27	TRBJ1-4	ASSQLRTATNEKLF
TRBV10-1	TRBJ1-1	AKRRVEAF
TRBV13	TRBJ2-3	ASSLVLSGGAQY
TRBV21-1	TRBJ1-1	ASSKELQGPSMNTEAF
TRBV27	TRBJ2-3	ASSGGGHTQY
TRBV9	TRBJ2-3	ASSPRGGERTDTQY
TRBV30	TRBJ1-1	AWSADRGPAITEAF
TRBV9	TRBJ1-2	ASSVSGTSYGYT
TRBV6-5	TRBJ2-1	ASSGLVAGGNEQF
TRBV12-3/TRBV12-4	TRBJ2-1	ASTSENNEQF
TRBV6-1	TRBJ2-2	ASKRGHKELF
TRBV4-2	TRBJ2-1	ASSQEILAGGRWNEQF
TRBV28	TRBJ2-7	ASTPTGGYEQY
TRBV9	TRBJ2-1	ASSGAGRVDEQF
TRBV13	TRBJ2-1	ASSLDSTYNEQF
TRBV7-9	TRBJ1-3	ASGRPGNTIY
TRBV3-1/TRBV3-2	TRBJ1-1	ASSHLGAAF
TRBV19	TRBJ2-1	ASSIVGTGLYNEQF
TRBV6-1	TRBJ1-5	ASSERQGILQPQH
TRBV6-4	TRBJ1-4	ATQGGGFLLGVFEKLF
TRBV2	TRBJ1-5	ASSREDRVNQPQH
TRBV4-1	TRBJ2-1	ASSQDLSGGSHNEQF
TRBV11-2	TRBJ2-7	ASSLDQGSYEQY
TRBV6-6	TRBJ1-2	ASEPGAGTENYGYT
TRBV6-2/TRBV6-3	TRBJ1-1	ASSYLAGGNTEAF
TRBV5-1	TRBJ2-3	ASKDRVGADTQY